This is a list of T cell receptor beta chains from one sample in a study of blood T cell repertoires in COVID-19. The protocol was immunoSEQ multiplex PCR, while the TCRdb copy is restricted to in-frame clones and leaves out a portion. In the table there are about 63,000 clones, over 70% of which are singletons. Sequenced sample: peripheral blood. These receptors all stem from a human donor in a cohort sampled during active COVID-19. CDR3s include the opening cysteine and the closing phenylalanine or tryptophan. The D gene is left open where the match is weak. For some rows the clone size is stated as once, few or many, or as a class when expanded; others skip it.

-,TRBJ2-1,-,TRBV5-4,CASSPWGRNEQFF,TGTGCCAGCAGCCCTTGGGGGCGGAATGAGCAGTTCTTC
TRBD1,TRBJ2-7,-,TRBV27,CASNPDRGHSYEQYF,TGTGCCAGCAACCCCGACAGGGGGCACTCCTACGAGCAGTACTTC
-,TRBJ2-7,-,TRBV2,CASSERGGSYEQYF,TGTGCCAGCAGTGAACGAGGGGGCTCCTACGAGCAGTACTTC
TRBD2,TRBJ2-2,-,TRBV7-7,CASSPSGRNTGELFF,TGTGCTAGCAGCCCGAGCGGGAGGAACACCGGGGAGCTGTTTTTT
TRBD1,TRBJ1-5,-,TRBV5-1,CASSLESGGQPQHF,TGCGCCAGCAGCTTGGAGTCAGGGGGTCAGCCCCAGCATTTT
TRBD1,TRBJ2-6,-,TRBV3-1/TRBV3-2,CASSPLTGGEVLSSGANVLTF,TGTGCCAGCAGCCCTCTTACAGGGGGCGAAGTGCTAAGCTCTGGGGCCAACGTCCTGACTTTC
-,TRBJ1-2,few,TRBV27,CASSLTRGGGYTF,TGTGCCAGCAGTTTAACCCGAGGAGGGGGCTACACCTTC
-,TRBJ2-3,-,TRBV27,CASSPHVGVPDTQYF,TGTGCCAGCAGTCCCCACGTGGGAGTCCCAGATACGCAGTATTTT
-,TRBJ2-5,-,TRBV18,CASSPLETQETQYF,TGTGCCAGCTCACCACTTGAGACTCAAGAGACCCAGTACTTC
TRBD1,TRBJ1-4,-,TRBV19,CAGDPRDRGLATNEKLFF,TGTGCCGGCGACCCCCGGGACAGGGGCCTTGCAACTAATGAAAAACTGTTTTTT
TRBD1,TRBJ1-2,-,TRBV5-4,CASSLPGTGIYGYTF,TGTGCCAGCAGCCTTCCCGGGACAGGGATCTATGGCTACACCTTC
-,TRBJ2-5,-,TRBV19,CASSAGGWYQETQYF,TGTGCCAGTAGTGCTGGCGGGTGGTACCAAGAGACCCAGTACTTC
TRBD1,TRBJ2-7,-,TRBV6-6,CASTTTGLSYEQYF,TGTGCCAGCACCACGACAGGGCTCTCCTACGAGCAGTACTTC
TRBD1,TRBJ1-2,-,TRBV10-2,CASSESRARQGHQNF,TGCGCCAGCAGTGAGTCGAGGGCAAGACAGGGCCACCAGAACTTC
TRBD2,TRBJ2-3,few,TRBV2,CASSTYPGLAGNTDTQYF,TGTGCCAGCAGCACCTATCCGGGACTAGCGGGAAACACAGATACGCAGTATTTT
-,TRBJ1-5,few,TRBV2,CASSGQGNQPQHF,TGTGCCAGCAGTGGACAGGGCAATCAGCCCCAGCATTTT
TRBD1,TRBJ2-7,once,TRBV6-1,CASSEKVRGIYEQYF,TGTGCCAGCAGTGAAAAGGTCAGGGGGATATACGAGCAGTACTTC
-,TRBJ1-5,once,TRBV6-6,CASGGEYQPQHF,TGTGCCAGCGGGGGGGAGTATCAGCCCCAGCATTTT
TRBD1,TRBJ1-1,-,TRBV6-6,CASSYSTGTLNTEAFF,TGTGCCAGCAGTTACTCGACAGGGACTTTGAACACTGAAGCTTTCTTT
-,TRBJ1-6,once,TRBV2,CASSDRGDSPLHF,TGTGCCAGCAGTGATCGGGGGGATTCACCCCTCCACTTT
-,TRBJ2-2,-,TRBV18,CASPPPATLNTGELFF,TGTGCCAGCCCACCACCCGCGACTCTGAACACCGGGGAGCTGTTTTTT
-,TRBJ1-5,-,TRBV7-8,CASSLAGGYQPQHF,TGTGCCAGCAGCTTAGCAGGGGGATATCAGCCCCAGCATTTT
TRBD2,TRBJ2-3,-,TRBV2,CASSAWRGGTDTQYF,TGTGCCAGCAGTGCTTGGCGGGGGGGCACAGATACGCAGTATTTT
-,TRBJ2-3,-,TRBV29-1,CSVGYPARRMDTQYF,TGCAGCGTTGGTTATCCGGCTAGACGAATGGATACGCAGTATTTT
-,TRBJ2-2,-,TRBV5-1,CASSRGPTGELFF,TGCGCCAGCAGTAGAGGGCCGACCGGGGAGCTGTTTTTT
-,TRBJ1-1,once,TRBV5-6,CASSLGQGLNTEAFF,TGTGCCAGCAGCTTGGGTCAGGGGTTGAACACTGAAGCTTTCTTT
TRBD2,TRBJ2-7,-,TRBV5-1,CASSLGGTSAYEQYF,TGCGCCAGCAGCTTAGGCGGGACTAGCGCCTACGAGCAGTACTTC
-,TRBJ2-7,medium-sized,TRBV12-5,CASGPGSYEQYF,TGTGCTAGTGGGCCAGGGTCCTACGAGCAGTACTTC